This T cell receptor (beta chain) was identified in a study of T cells in Graves' hyperthyroidism and ophthalmopathy. Study-level results: Blood held most thyroid clonotypes expanded above 0.001 frequency.

For the diagnoses, clinical symptoms, serum thyroxine and TRAb, thyroid ultrasound and orbital computed tomography were used. Fresh peripheral blood, approximately 9.7 ml, was the source of the PBMCs. At least ten counts were recorded for this clonotype. The target antigen is unknown. Researchers amplified the TCR beta CDR3 regions from RNA transcripts. TCR CDR3 regions were first amplified by RT-PCR with HTBI primers. TCRdb redid the calling of the multiplex PCR reads with MiXCR, one entry per CDR3 protein. The sample has 300,000 to 450,000 distinct CDR3 sequences, 15% to 17% seen once. Sequencing used blood. This TCR was sampled from a woman aged 18-29 years with Graves' hyperthyroidism that later progressed to Graves' ophthalmopathy.

CDR3 nucleotide sequence: TGCACCGGACGGGGACAGCGGGAGGGCGGAACCTACAATGAGCAGTTCTTC. Residues: CTGRGQREGGTYNEQFF. The gene calls are TRBV20-1 and TRBJ2-1; TRBD2 matches 10 bases. Looked up from germline, CDR1 is DFQATT and CDR2 is SNEGSKA (reference sequence). The CDR3 runs to 17 residues.